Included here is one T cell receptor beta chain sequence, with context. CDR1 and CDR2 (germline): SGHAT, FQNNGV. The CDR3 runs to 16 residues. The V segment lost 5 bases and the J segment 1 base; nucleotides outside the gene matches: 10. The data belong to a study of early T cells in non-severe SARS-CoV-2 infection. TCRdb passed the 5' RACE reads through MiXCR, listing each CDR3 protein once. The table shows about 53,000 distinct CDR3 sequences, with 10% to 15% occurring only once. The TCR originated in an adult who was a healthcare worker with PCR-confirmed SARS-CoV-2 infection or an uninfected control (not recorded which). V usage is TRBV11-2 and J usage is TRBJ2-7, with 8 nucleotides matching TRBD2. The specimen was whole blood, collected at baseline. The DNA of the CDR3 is TGTGCCAGCAGCCCCCAATCAGCGGGAGCTTCCTACGAGCAGTACTTC. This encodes CASSPQSAGASYEQYF.